This T cell receptor (beta chain) was sequenced in a study of OX40 agonist ivuxolimab in advanced cancers. Study-level information: In this cohort, patients received ivuxolimab, an agonistic anti-OX40 (CD134) antibody. General observations from the study: Low normalized T-cell clonal expansion was additionally recorded for some nonresponders.

Notes on this clone: Its antigen is still unknown.

Using immunoSEQ multiplex PCR, the repertoire was profiled, and TCRdb retains in-frame clones only, with some absent. The profile shows tens of thousands of clones, 75% to 90% of them singletons. Patients with autoimmune history or systemic immunosuppression were excluded. This CDR3 region has 13 residues. V lost 6 bases, J lost 2 bases, and 11 bases lay in between. Per the germline V gene, CDR1 is MDHEN and CDR2 is SYDVKM. This specimen was CD4+ or CD8+ T cells sorted from blood, taken in a trial of the OX40 agonist ivuxolimab. This TCR came from an adult with an advanced solid tumor such as melanoma, head and neck, liver or kidney cancer. V gene TRBV28 combines with J gene TRBJ2-7; D might be TRBD2 (5 bases). Here the CDR3 DNA reads TGTGCCAGCAGACCCATCGGGGCCTACGAGCAGTACTTC. Encoded protein: CASRPIGAYEQYF.